The present entry profiles one T cell receptor (beta chain) with its context. Data came from immunoSEQ multiplex PCR; TCRdb stores just in-frame clones and leaves some out. Of 53,000 or so clones listed, about 80% were seen once; the top ten hold 11% to 15%. The germline V and J ends were trimmed by 6 bases and 2 bases, with 14 bases remaining between them. This CDR3 is built from 14 residues. The V gene's germline CDR1 is MNHEY and CDR2 SMNVEV (reference sequence). The data originate from a study of blood T cell repertoires in COVID-19. Looking at the study overall: Samples came from the United States, Italy and Spain, spanning acute and convalescent COVID-19.

The chain joins TRBV27 to TRBJ2-7; maybe TRBD1 (6 bases). This TCR was recovered from a human donor in a cohort sampled during active COVID-19. The specimen sequenced was peripheral blood. CDR3 DNA sequence: TGTGCCAGCAGCTTGACAGGCTCTACCTACGAGCAGTACTTC. Its protein is CASSLTGSTYEQYF.